Below, one T cell receptor beta chain is given with its context. Which antigen it targets is not known. Qualities for individual bases were not recorded, and no much larger clone is one base off. These data come from a study of blood T cell repertoires in COVID-19 (dated by TCRdb to between 2020 and 2021). Concerning the study at large: Collaborator samples came from the United States, Italy and Spain and covered acute and convalescent phases of COVID-19. HLA class I and class II types, where available, came from metadata supplied by the sample provider rather than from assay-based typing. The prospective study material was composed of cDNA or gDNA derived from T cells, B-cell-depleted T cells, or PBMCs. Subjects who had been exposed to COVID-19, were actively infected with it, or had recovered from it provided the deeply sampled blood TCRbeta repertoires that made up the dataset. The repertoires were made available in a free public database intended to serve as a resource for research on the immune response to SARS-CoV-2. A de-identified subject ID, COVID-19 status, age in years and sex were almost always included in the sample metadata. The samples were drawn from two sources: the first 160 participants of the ongoing ImmuneRACE study, and some 1,300 subjects contributed by 6 global collaborators. Beyond this particular receptor, the publication reports: Clinical and demographic metadata were provided uncurated, with the amount varying by source and participant.

TCRbeta CDR3 regions were amplified from genomic DNA by means of the immunoSEQ Assay, a bias-controlled multiplex PCR. The paper's processing steps were these. Within the assay, amplification of reference gene primers was used to estimate how many nucleated cells each sample contained. To quantify the absolute abundance of each unique TCRbeta CDR3 rearrangement, sequence reads were collapsed and filtered. Productive Simpson clonality was computed per sample as the square root of Simpson's diversity index over productive rearrangements. The immuneACCESS repertoire file appears here via TCRdb, limited to in-frame rearrangements. These files lack a portion of the clones; in checked studies, under half of the deficit traces to unresolved V genes, and the cause of the others is not known. For V, J and clone size, that table is used; D and trimming come from the DNA. The sample table records 200,000 to 250,000 clones; almost 90% of these occur just once. The ten most abundant clones make up about 15% of the sample.

In the prospective study, participants were about 18 to 100 years old, resided in about two dozen geographic areas of the United States, and were enrolled through a virtual design. To assign participants to cohorts, the prospective study relied on clinical history that participants themselves reported in a screening survey and a study questionnaire. Exposed participants had been in contact with someone with a PCR-confirmed or clinician-diagnosed COVID-19 case within 2 weeks of study entry. In the prospective study, whole blood, serum and a nasopharyngeal or oropharyngeal swab were collected from each participant by mobile phlebotomists. Over a roughly 2-month period, participants in the prospective study had the option of providing additional blood draws and questionnaires. Blood samples from the prospective study were shipped frozen or at room temperature prior to DNA extraction. The CDR3 has 14 amino acids, counting the end cysteine and phenylalanine. Only the CDR3 portion is preserved as DNA: 42 bases, with reading frame beginning at the first base. The germline V gene specifies SGHRS as CDR1 and YFSETQ as CDR2. V is pruned by 8 bases and J by 4 bases, leaving 8 bases of the junction without a gene match.

The V and J genes are TRBV5-1 and TRBJ2-5, with 10 bases in between that match TRBD2. The sequenced sample consisted of PBMCs or T cells enriched from blood (not recorded which). This TCR derives from a man under 40 who had been exposed to COVID-19. The CDR3 protein sequence reads: CASGLSGGAETQYF. Here is the DNA: TGCGCCAGTGGACTAAGCGGGGGGGCAGAGACCCAGTACTTC.